Listed here are 23 T cell receptor beta chains from one sample, sequenced in a study of blood T cells in healthy people across ages. With a J-beta primer mix and a sample-barcoded 5' primer, a second PCR ran 7 to 11 cycles. Each CDR3 protein is one row after TCRdb ran MiXCR on the 5' RACE reads. The table records 1.4 million to 1.5 million distinct CDR3 sequences, roughly 45% of them present only once. Material: blood. The receptors stem from a woman aged 18-35 years in good health.

Concerning this clonotype: The junction and the germline gene differ at one end; a read error may be behind it. V and J are TRBV29-1 and TRBJ2-5; TRBD2 matches 11 bases. This CDR3 has 15 residues. CDR1 SQVTM and CDR2 ANQGSEA come from the germline V gene. CDR3 coding DNA: TGCAGCGTCCACCGACTAGCGGGAAGCCAAGAGACCCGGTACTTC. Its protein product is CSVHRLAGSQETRYF.

V and J are TRBV20-1 and TRBJ2-7, with D maybe TRBD2 (6 bases). V was shortened by 0 bases and J by 7 bases, with 16 bases between the two germline ends. Germline V gene data show CDR1 as DFQATT and CDR2 as SNEGSKA (reference sequence). CDR3 size: 14 residues. In nucleotides, the CDR3 is TGCAGTGCTAGAGAACTAGCCACTTACAATGAGCAGTACTTC. Translating gives CSARELATYNEQYF.

This clonotype occurred a few times. The chain links TRBV11-2 to TRBJ2-7, with 7 bases aligning to TRBD1. The length of the CDR3 is 16 residues. J gave up 3 bases and V 3 bases, and 11 bases lay outside the gene matches. Germline CDR1 is SGHAT and CDR2 is FQNNGV. In DNA form, the CDR3 reads TGTGCCAGCAGCTTGAGGGAACAGACAGGGAGCTACGAGCAGTACTTC. Its translation is CASSLREQTGSYEQYF.

This clonotype has a handful of counts. The chain combines TRBV11-3 with TRBJ2-7; D gene ambiguous. The CDR3 is 14 amino acids. CDR1 and CDR2 (germline): SGHNT, YENEEA. The V and J ends lost 0 bases and 8 bases respectively, with 14 bases between them. CDR3 amino acids: CASSLDLTTPQQYF. For the CDR3, the DNA is TGTGCCAGCAGCTTAGATCTCACCACACCGCAGCAGTACTTC.

The table lists this clonotype with a few counts. The genes are TRBV4-1 and TRBJ2-4, with a weak D call TRBD1 (6 bases). Trimming cost V 0 bases and J 0 bases, with 12 bases left between them. Germline assignment: CDR1 MGHRA and CDR2 YSYEKL. The CDR3 covers 17 residues. The CDR3 sequence: CASSQDQQGLAKNIQYF. CDR3 coding DNA: TGCGCCAGCAGCCAAGATCAACAGGGATTAGCCAAAAACATTCAGTACTTC.

The count of this clonotype is one. The V and J genes are TRBV6-1 and TRBJ2-1; D possibly uses TRBD1 or TRBD2 (5 bases each). Germline assignment: CDR1 MNHNS and CDR2 SASEGT. This CDR3 is built from 11 residues. Trimming cost V 10 bases and J 15 bases, with 19 bases left between them. The DNA for the CDR3 is TGTGCCACTTGGGGACCTCTCTGGGGGTTCTTC. It translates to CATWGPLWGFF.

The V gene is TRBV18, the J gene TRBJ2-4; 7 bases line up with TRBD1. V dropped 3 bases and J dropped 1; count of bases not matched to a gene: 9. The germline V gene encodes CDR1 KGHSH and CDR2 LQKENI. The CDR3 is 17 residues long. In DNA, the CDR3 is TGTGCCAGCTCACCCATAACAGGGGATACGGCCAAAAACATTCAGTACTTC. This translates into CASSPITGDTAKNIQYF.

The chain has TRBV19 and TRBJ2-1; D unresolved. The CDR3 extends over 17 amino acids. Germline CDR1 is LNHDA and CDR2 is SQIVND (reference sequence). Trimming took off 5 bases at V and 5 bases at J, with 22 bases between the two ends. This CDR3 is CASSLSGGPALHNEQFF. In DNA, the CDR3 is TGTGCCAGTAGTCTTTCTGGCGGTCCCGCATTACACAATGAGCAGTTCTTC.

The gene calls are TRBV7-9 and TRBJ1-5; no clear D gene. Trimming removed 3 bases from V and 7 bases from J, with 13 bases in between. The CDR3 totals 14 residues. The germline V gene has CDR1 SEHNR and CDR2 FQNEAQ (reference sequence). The CDR3 DNA reads as TGTGCCAGCAGCTTGCAAACGGTGAAACAGCCCCAGCATTTT. Translation: CASSLQTVKQPQHF. The full variable domain, rest sourced from reference TRBV7-9 and TRBJ1-5, is DTGVSQNPRHKITKRGQNVTFRCDPISEHNRLYWYRQTLGQGPEFLTYFQNEAQLEKSRLLSDRFSAERPKGSFSTLEIQRTEQGDSAMYLCASSLQTVKQPQHFGDGTRLSIL.

The chain recombines TRBV29-1 with TRBJ2-4; tentative D call: TRBD1 (5 bases). The J call may be faulty, since TRBJ2-5 better matches the DNA end. The length of the CDR3 is 12 residues. In germline, CDR1 is SQVTM, CDR2 ANQGSEA. The CDR3 coding sequence is TGCAGCGGGATGGGGCTTGGGGAGACCCAGTACTTC. It translates to CSGMGLGETQYF.

This clonotype was observed a single time. The genes are TRBV10-2 and TRBJ2-6; tentatively, D is TRBD1 (5 bases). Trimming removed 6 bases at V and 2 bases at J, with 20 bases between. Germline V CDR1 and CDR2: WSHSY, SAAADI. The CDR3 covers 18 residues. The CDR3 loop reads CASRQLQGGLAGANVLTF. The CDR3 DNA is TGCGCCAGCAGACAACTCCAGGGCGGTTTGGCTGGGGCCAACGTCCTGACTTTC.

The rearrangement links TRBV9 to TRBJ2-2, with 9 bases that match TRBD1. From germline, CDR1 is SGDLS and CDR2 YYNGEE. Losses at the gene ends were 3 bases for V and 5 bases for J; bases not matched to a gene: 5. The CDR3 is 15 amino acids. The CDR3 is CASSATGGWTGELFF. The CDR3 DNA reads as TGTGCCAGCAGCGCGACAGGGGGGTGGACCGGGGAGCTGTTTTTT. Based on the CDR3 plus reference TRBV9 and TRBJ2-2, the full variable domain is DSGVTQTPKHLITATGQRVTLRCSPRSGDLSVYWYQQSLDQGLQFLIQYYNGEERAKGNILERFSAQQFPDLHSELNLSSLELGDSALYFCASSATGGWTGELFFGEGSRLTVL.

This sequence joins TRBV27 and TRBJ2-7; D is possibly TRBD2 (5 bases). Germline V gene data show CDR1 as MNHEY and CDR2 as SMNVEV (reference sequence). The CDR3 contains 14 residues. V was clipped by 2 bases and J by 7 bases, with 15 bases between them. This CDR3 reads CASSLDRRLGEQYF. Here the CDR3 DNA reads TGTGCCAGCAGTTTAGACCGGAGGCTGGGTGAGCAGTACTTC.

The chain uses TRBV20-1 and TRBJ1-4; maybe TRBD1 (5 bases). Trimming left V 3 bases short and J 0 bases short, with 17 bases between. Germline assignment: CDR1 DFQATT and CDR2 SNEGSKA (reference sequence). This CDR3 region has 17 residues. The CDR3 DNA is TGCAGTGCTAGTGGGGGGACCGAAAGGACAACTAATGAAAAACTGTTTTTT. The encoded protein is CSASGGTERTTNEKLFF.

The CDR3 here is CASSTTSRVDYNEQYF. As DNA, the CDR3 is TGCGCCAGCAGCACCACTAGCCGGGTAGATTACAATGAGCAGTACTTC. The gene calls are TRBV5-1 and TRBJ2-7; D perhaps matches TRBD2 (6 bases). In germline, CDR1 is SGHRS, CDR2 YFSETQ. CDR3 size: 16 residues. With 4 bases removed from V and 7 bases from J, the gap between germline ends came to 24 bases.

This clonotype was observed a few times. The CDR3 region has the DNA TGTGCTAGTGGTTCAGGACAGGGGGGATCCTACGACCAGTACTTC. Its protein product is CASGSGQGGSYDQYF. The gene calls are TRBV12-5 and TRBJ2-4; 10 nucleotides line up with TRBD1. The germline gives CDR1 LGHNT, CDR2 FRNRAP. CDR3 length: 15 residues. Trimming took 4 bases from V and 13 from J; bases not matched to a gene: 13.

V is TRBV6-1 and J is TRBJ1-5, with 10 nucleotides matching TRBD1. The trim removed 2 bases at V and 12 bases at J, leaving 7 bases unmatched. This CDR3 region has 14 residues. Per the germline V gene, CDR1 is MNHNS and CDR2 is SASEGT. CDR3 amino acids: CASSEIRTGGFQHF. As DNA, the CDR3 is TGTGCCAGCAGTGAAATCAGGACAGGGGGATTCCAGCATTTT.

This clonotype was recorded at least ten times. An end of the junction differs from the germline gene, which may be a read error. The chain has TRBV5-1 and TRBJ1-1, with D hard to call. The CDR3 spans 12 residues. The germline gives CDR1 SGHRS, CDR2 YFSETQ. In nucleotides, the CDR3 is TGTGCCAGCAGCTTAGTTAACACTGAAGCTTTCTTT. Encoded protein: CASSLVNTEAFF.

The chain joins TRBV3-1 to TRBJ2-1; maybe TRBD2 (6 bases). V was pared by 0 bases and J by 2 bases, with 11 bases between. Germline CDR1 and CDR2: LGHDT and YNNKEL (reference sequence). The CDR3 contains 16 residues. The CDR3 reads CASSQESREAYNEQFF. Here the CDR3 DNA reads TGTGCCAGCAGCCAAGAATCGAGGGAGGCCTACAATGAGCAGTTCTTC.

The rearrangement links TRBV5-4 to TRBJ2-7; a weak D match, TRBD2 (5 bases). The CDR3 totals 16 residues. Per germline, CDR1 SGHNT and CDR2 YYREEE (reference sequence). The germline V and J ends were trimmed by 0 bases and 1 base, with 14 bases remaining between them. The CDR3 DNA reads as TGTGCCAGCAGCTTGGGGCGAGGGCTTGTGTCCTACGAGCAGTACTTC. Its translation: CASSLGRGLVSYEQYF.

This clonotype has just a few counts. The chain uses TRBV12-3 or TRBV12-4 and TRBJ2-7; unclear D gene. The end of the DNA fits TRBJ2-5 better, so the J call may be wrong. This CDR3 has 13 residues. For the CDR3, the DNA is TGTGCCAGCAGGCCACCGGCCCAAGAGACCCAGTACTTC. It is translated as CASRPPAQETQYF.

The chain combines TRBV12-3 or TRBV12-4 with TRBJ1-2; D is unresolved. The CDR3 loop spans 13 amino acids. Deletions cut 4 bases from V and 4 bases from J, with 10 bases between. The CDR3 DNA reads as TGTGCCAGCAGTTCCGTTAAGGGCTATGGCTACACCTTC. This encodes CASSSVKGYGYTF.

The chain employs TRBV27 and TRBJ1-5; D remains unclear. This CDR3 is 13 amino acids long. Looked up from germline, CDR1 is MNHEY and CDR2 is SMNVEV (reference sequence). V was pared by 6 bases and J by 11 bases, with 17 bases between. CDR3 sequence reads: CASRGAGGFAQHF. CDR3 coding DNA: TGTGCCAGCAGAGGCGCGGGAGGATTCGCCCAGCATTTT.